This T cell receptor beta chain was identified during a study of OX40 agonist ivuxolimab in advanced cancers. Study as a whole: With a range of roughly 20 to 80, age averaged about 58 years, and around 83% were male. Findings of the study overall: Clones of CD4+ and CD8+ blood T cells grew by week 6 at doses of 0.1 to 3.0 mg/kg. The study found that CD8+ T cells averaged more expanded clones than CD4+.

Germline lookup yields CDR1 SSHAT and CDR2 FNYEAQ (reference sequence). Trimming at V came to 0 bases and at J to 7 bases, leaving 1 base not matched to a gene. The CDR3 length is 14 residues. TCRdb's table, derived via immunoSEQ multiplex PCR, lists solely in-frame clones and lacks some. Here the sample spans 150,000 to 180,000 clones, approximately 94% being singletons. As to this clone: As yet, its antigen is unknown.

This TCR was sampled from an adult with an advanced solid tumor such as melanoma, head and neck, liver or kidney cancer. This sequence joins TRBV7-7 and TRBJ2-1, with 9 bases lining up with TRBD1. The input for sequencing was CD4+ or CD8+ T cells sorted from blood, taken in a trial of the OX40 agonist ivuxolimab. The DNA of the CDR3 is TGTGCCAGCAGCTTAGCACAGGGGGCGAATGAGCAGTTCTTC. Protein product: CASSLAQGANEQFF.